The rows below give T cell receptor beta chains drawn from one sample of a study of blood T cells in healthy people across ages. MiXCR, run by TCRdb on the 5' RACE reads, gives a single entry per CDR3 protein. The sample records about 400,000 distinct CDR3 sequences, about half being singletons. Sequencing was performed on blood. The origin of the receptors is a man aged 55 to 70 in good health. The CDR3 runs from the conserved cysteine through the conserved F or W. Fields, in order: V gene, CDR3 length, D gene, J gene, CDR3 protein. The D gene is left open where the match is weak.

v_call: TRBV7-2
cdr3_length: 13
d_call: TRBD2
j_call: TRBJ2-5
cdr3_aa: CASSLRRLAGVYF

v_call: TRBV5-1
cdr3_length: 13
d_call: -
j_call: TRBJ1-1
cdr3_aa: CASSRQSNTEAFF

v_call: TRBV11-1
cdr3_length: 14
d_call: -
j_call: TRBJ2-3
cdr3_aa: CASSVDWRRNTQYF

v_call: TRBV13
cdr3_length: 12
d_call: -
j_call: TRBJ2-5
cdr3_aa: CASSLTVGEQYF

v_call: TRBV29-1
cdr3_length: 14
d_call: -
j_call: TRBJ2-7
cdr3_aa: CSVGAPQSSYEQYF

v_call: TRBV19
cdr3_length: 14
d_call: -
j_call: TRBJ1-1
cdr3_aa: CASKVGGDWGEAFF

v_call: TRBV20-1
cdr3_length: 16
d_call: TRBD1
j_call: TRBJ2-5
cdr3_aa: CSARDPGTGVGETQYF

v_call: TRBV20-1
cdr3_length: 17
d_call: -
j_call: TRBJ1-1
cdr3_aa: CSARQEGKPIRNTEAFF

v_call: TRBV20-1
cdr3_length: 14
d_call: -
j_call: TRBJ1-6
cdr3_aa: CSAPAGFVGSPLHF

v_call: TRBV29-1
cdr3_length: 10
d_call: -
j_call: TRBJ2-5
cdr3_aa: CSVGSPEQYF

v_call: TRBV6-2/TRBV6-3
cdr3_length: 18
d_call: TRBD1
j_call: TRBJ2-1
cdr3_aa: CASSYTRDRTFSYNEQFF

v_call: TRBV27
cdr3_length: 15
d_call: TRBD1
j_call: -
cdr3_aa: CASSDSGTGGHEQYF

v_call: TRBV28
cdr3_length: 14
d_call: TRBD2
j_call: -
cdr3_aa: CATLAGGQGYEQYF

v_call: TRBV5-1
cdr3_length: 14
d_call: TRBD1
j_call: -
cdr3_aa: CASSLAGTGNEQYF

v_call: TRBV29-1
cdr3_length: 17
d_call: -
j_call: TRBJ1-2
cdr3_aa: CSVVPELLRSFNHGYTF

v_call: TRBV7-9
cdr3_length: 13
d_call: -
j_call: TRBJ2-1
cdr3_aa: CASSETGSGEQFF

v_call: TRBV12-3/TRBV12-4
cdr3_length: 13
d_call: -
j_call: -
cdr3_aa: CASSFGPTYEQYF

v_call: TRBV5-1
cdr3_length: 16
d_call: TRBD2
j_call: TRBJ2-1
cdr3_aa: CASNLAGGSSYNEQFF

v_call: TRBV6-6
cdr3_length: 15
d_call: -
j_call: TRBJ2-7
cdr3_aa: CASTPGGSRPCEQYF

v_call: TRBV19
cdr3_length: 14
d_call: -
j_call: TRBJ2-5
cdr3_aa: CTSSSRGAYNEQYF

v_call: TRBV6-6
cdr3_length: 15
d_call: -
j_call: TRBJ1-5
cdr3_aa: CASSYEQGPMWAQHF

v_call: TRBV12-5
cdr3_length: 15
d_call: -
j_call: TRBJ2-3
cdr3_aa: CASGLGLGFSDTQYF

v_call: TRBV7-2
cdr3_length: 15
d_call: -
j_call: TRBJ2-2
cdr3_aa: CASNFGQRNTGELFF

v_call: TRBV4-1
cdr3_length: 14
d_call: -
j_call: TRBJ2-5
cdr3_aa: CASSQDGVRETQYF

v_call: TRBV4-2
cdr3_length: 20
d_call: TRBD2
j_call: TRBJ2-3
cdr3_aa: CASSQDEGTSYPTSTDTQYF

v_call: TRBV5-1
cdr3_length: 14
d_call: -
j_call: TRBJ2-1
cdr3_aa: CASSETSLHNEQFF

v_call: TRBV3-1
cdr3_length: 14
d_call: -
j_call: TRBJ2-7
cdr3_aa: CASSQDREQNEQYF

v_call: TRBV12-5
cdr3_length: 11
d_call: TRBD1
j_call: TRBJ1-2
cdr3_aa: CASGIGTDYTF

v_call: TRBV25-1
cdr3_length: 12
d_call: -
j_call: TRBJ1-5
cdr3_aa: CASSDGRRPQHF

v_call: TRBV6-2/TRBV6-3
cdr3_length: 15
d_call: -
j_call: TRBJ1-6
cdr3_aa: CASSYYGEYNSPLHF

v_call: TRBV28
cdr3_length: 16
d_call: TRBD2
j_call: -
cdr3_aa: CASSLWASGLYNEQYF

v_call: TRBV20-1
cdr3_length: 15
d_call: TRBD2
j_call: TRBJ2-5
cdr3_aa: CSARDGTSVQETQYF

v_call: TRBV28
cdr3_length: 13
d_call: -
j_call: TRBJ1-1
cdr3_aa: CASSSDPNTEAFF

v_call: TRBV28
cdr3_length: 13
d_call: -
j_call: TRBJ2-4
cdr3_aa: CASSLVRAWEQYF

v_call: TRBV4-2
cdr3_length: 15
d_call: TRBD2
j_call: TRBJ2-1
cdr3_aa: CASSQAGGGSNEQFF

v_call: TRBV20-1
cdr3_length: 14
d_call: -
j_call: TRBJ2-3
cdr3_aa: CSARDTLHTDTQYF

v_call: TRBV7-2
cdr3_length: 16
d_call: -
j_call: TRBJ2-4
cdr3_aa: CASSPTPTLAKNIQYF

v_call: TRBV14
cdr3_length: 13
d_call: -
j_call: TRBJ1-2
cdr3_aa: CASSQDNYYGYTF

v_call: TRBV6-6
cdr3_length: 15
d_call: -
j_call: TRBJ1-2
cdr3_aa: CASSYVGQTLDGYTF

v_call: TRBV15
cdr3_length: 17
d_call: TRBD2
j_call: TRBJ2-5
cdr3_aa: CATSRGRGLAFQETQYF

v_call: TRBV21-1
cdr3_length: 18
d_call: -
j_call: TRBJ2-3
cdr3_aa: CASSRQRDSILSTDTQYF

v_call: TRBV4-2
cdr3_length: 17
d_call: TRBD2
j_call: TRBJ2-2
cdr3_aa: CASSQDSSGSFTGELFF

v_call: TRBV5-1
cdr3_length: 15
d_call: TRBD2
j_call: TRBJ2-3
cdr3_aa: CADTQGGSVTDTQYF

v_call: TRBV6-1
cdr3_length: 15
d_call: TRBD2
j_call: TRBJ2-5
cdr3_aa: CASSLGLAAYDLQYF

v_call: TRBV29-1
cdr3_length: 12
d_call: -
j_call: TRBJ2-1
cdr3_aa: CSSHSRGGEQFF

v_call: TRBV4-2
cdr3_length: 16
d_call: TRBD2
j_call: TRBJ2-3
cdr3_aa: CASSPELAGGTNTQYF

v_call: TRBV20-1
cdr3_length: 15
d_call: TRBD2
j_call: TRBJ2-1
cdr3_aa: CSARDLTSAYNEQFF

v_call: TRBV28
cdr3_length: 15
d_call: TRBD1
j_call: TRBJ1-2
cdr3_aa: CASSTPATGIYGYTF

v_call: TRBV29-1
cdr3_length: 15
d_call: TRBD1
j_call: TRBJ1-2
cdr3_aa: CSVDRTGEYDYGYTF

v_call: TRBV18
cdr3_length: 15
d_call: TRBD1
j_call: -
cdr3_aa: CASSPYRGTTYEQYF

v_call: TRBV5-6
cdr3_length: 12
d_call: -
j_call: TRBJ1-1
cdr3_aa: CASSSRRTEAFF

v_call: TRBV27
cdr3_length: 16
d_call: -
j_call: TRBJ1-2
cdr3_aa: CASSLSGYRSNYGYTF

v_call: TRBV3-1
cdr3_length: 14
d_call: TRBD2
j_call: TRBJ2-1
cdr3_aa: CASSQRGGGNEQFF

v_call: TRBV24-1
cdr3_length: 13
d_call: -
j_call: TRBJ2-1
cdr3_aa: CATSDFGTVEQFF

v_call: TRBV9
cdr3_length: 14
d_call: -
j_call: TRBJ2-7
cdr3_aa: CASSGRAASYEQYF

v_call: TRBV7-8
cdr3_length: 17
d_call: -
j_call: TRBJ2-2
cdr3_aa: CASSLAHRVTNTGELFF

v_call: TRBV2
cdr3_length: 11
d_call: -
j_call: TRBJ2-3
cdr3_aa: CASSVEGTQYF

v_call: TRBV5-1
cdr3_length: 14
d_call: TRBD1
j_call: TRBJ1-2
cdr3_aa: CASSAGTAIGGYTF

v_call: TRBV12-3/TRBV12-4
cdr3_length: 13
d_call: TRBD1
j_call: TRBJ2-7
cdr3_aa: CASSLGTGTEQYF

v_call: TRBV30
cdr3_length: 12
d_call: -
j_call: TRBJ2-1
cdr3_aa: CAWSPAVGEQFF